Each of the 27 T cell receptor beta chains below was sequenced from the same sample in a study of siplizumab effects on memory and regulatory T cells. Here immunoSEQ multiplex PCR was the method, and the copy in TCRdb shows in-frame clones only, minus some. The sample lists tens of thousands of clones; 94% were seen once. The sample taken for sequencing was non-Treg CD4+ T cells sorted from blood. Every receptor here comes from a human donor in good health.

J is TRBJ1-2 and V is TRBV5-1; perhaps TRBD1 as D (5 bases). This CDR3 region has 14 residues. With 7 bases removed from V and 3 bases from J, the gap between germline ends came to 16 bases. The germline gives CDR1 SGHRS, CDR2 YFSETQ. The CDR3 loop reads CASRSGRGDYGYTF. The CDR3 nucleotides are TGCGCCAGCCGATCGGGGCGGGGGGACTATGGCTACACCTTC.

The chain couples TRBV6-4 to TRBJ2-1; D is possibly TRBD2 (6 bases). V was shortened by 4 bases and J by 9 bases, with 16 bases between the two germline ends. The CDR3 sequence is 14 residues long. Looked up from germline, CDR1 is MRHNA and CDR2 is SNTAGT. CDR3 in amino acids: CASSAEGGVGEQFF. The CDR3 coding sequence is TGTGCCAGCAGTGCCGAGGGCGGGGTAGGTGAGCAGTTCTTC.

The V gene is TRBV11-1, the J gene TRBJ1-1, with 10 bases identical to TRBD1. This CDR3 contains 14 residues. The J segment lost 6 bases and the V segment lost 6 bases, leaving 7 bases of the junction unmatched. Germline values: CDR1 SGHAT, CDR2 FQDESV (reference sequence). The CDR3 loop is CASRQGTGVPEAFF. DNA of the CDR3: TGTGCCAGCAGGCAAGGGACAGGGGTCCCTGAAGCTTTCTTT.

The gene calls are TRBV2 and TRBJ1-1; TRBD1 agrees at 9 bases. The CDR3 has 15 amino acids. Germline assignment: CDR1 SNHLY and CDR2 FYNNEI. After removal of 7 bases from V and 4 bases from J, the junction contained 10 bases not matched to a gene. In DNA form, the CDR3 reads TGTGCCAGCACAAGACAGGGGGTAGAAGGCACTGAAGCTTTCTTT. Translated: CASTRQGVEGTEAFF.

The CDR3 sequence is CASSLGWTGVITDTQYF. CDR3 sequence (DNA): TGTGCCAGCAGCTTAGGGTGGACAGGGGTGATCACAGATACGCAGTATTTT. The chain joins TRBV7-8 to TRBJ2-3, with TRBD1 identical over 9 bases. V trimming: 1 base; J trimming: 2 bases; junction bases outside the gene matches: 7. The CDR3 runs 17 residues. The germline gives CDR1 SGHVS, CDR2 FQNEAQ.

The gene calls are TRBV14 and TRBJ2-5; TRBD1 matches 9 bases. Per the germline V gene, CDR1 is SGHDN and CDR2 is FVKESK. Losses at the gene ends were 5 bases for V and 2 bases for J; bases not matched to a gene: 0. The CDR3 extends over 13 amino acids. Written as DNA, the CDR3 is TGTGCCAGCAGCGACAGGGGGCAAGAGACCCAGTACTTC. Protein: CASSDRGQETQYF.

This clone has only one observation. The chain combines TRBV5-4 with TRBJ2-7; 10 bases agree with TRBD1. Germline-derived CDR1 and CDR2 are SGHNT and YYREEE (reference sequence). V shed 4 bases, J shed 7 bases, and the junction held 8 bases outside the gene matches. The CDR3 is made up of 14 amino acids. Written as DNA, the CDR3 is TGTGCCAGCAGCCCCCGGACAGGGGGTCTTGAGCAGTACTTC. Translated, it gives CASSPRTGGLEQYF. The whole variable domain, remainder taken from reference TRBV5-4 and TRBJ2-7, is ETGVTQSPTHLIKTRGQQVTLRCSSQSGHNTVSWYQQALGQGPQFIFQYYREEENGRGNFPPRFSGLQFPNYSSELNVNALELDDSALYLCASSPRTGGLEQYFGPGTRLTVT.

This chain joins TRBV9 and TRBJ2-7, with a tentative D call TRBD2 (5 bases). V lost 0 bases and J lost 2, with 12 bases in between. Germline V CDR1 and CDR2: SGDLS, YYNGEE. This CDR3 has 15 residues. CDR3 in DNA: TGTGCCAGCAGCGTAGGCCAAGGGAGCCCCTACGAGCAGTACTTC. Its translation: CASSVGQGSPYEQYF.

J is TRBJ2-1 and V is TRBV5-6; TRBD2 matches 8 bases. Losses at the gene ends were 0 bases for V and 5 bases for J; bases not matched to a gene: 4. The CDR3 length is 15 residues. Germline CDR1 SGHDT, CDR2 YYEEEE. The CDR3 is CASSLAGGPDNEQFF. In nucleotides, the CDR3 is TGTGCCAGCAGCTTGGCGGGGGGGCCGGACAATGAGCAGTTCTTC. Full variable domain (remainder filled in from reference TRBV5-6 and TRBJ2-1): DAGVTQSPTHLIKTRGQQVTLRCSPKSGHDTVSWYQQALGQGPQFIFQYYEEEERQRGNFPDRFSGHQFPNYSSELNVNALLLGDSALYLCASSLAGGPDNEQFFGPGTRLTVL.

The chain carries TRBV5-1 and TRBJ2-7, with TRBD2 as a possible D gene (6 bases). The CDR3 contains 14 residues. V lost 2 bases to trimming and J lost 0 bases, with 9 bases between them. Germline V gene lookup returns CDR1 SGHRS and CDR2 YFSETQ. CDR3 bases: TGCGCCAGCAGCTTAAGCGGGCGCTCCTACGAGCAGTACTTC. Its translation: CASSLSGRSYEQYF.

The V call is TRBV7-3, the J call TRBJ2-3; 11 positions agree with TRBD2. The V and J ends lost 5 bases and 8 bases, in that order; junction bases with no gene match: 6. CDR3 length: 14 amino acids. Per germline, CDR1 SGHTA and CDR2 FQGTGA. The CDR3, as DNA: TGTGCCAGCAGCCCTAGCGGGGGGAAAGTTACGCAGTATTTT. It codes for CASSPSGGKVTQYF.

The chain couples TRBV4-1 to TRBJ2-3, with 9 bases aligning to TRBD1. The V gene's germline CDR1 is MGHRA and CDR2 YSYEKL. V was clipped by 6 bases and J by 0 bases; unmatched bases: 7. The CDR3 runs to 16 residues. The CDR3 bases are TGCGCCAGCAGTCCCCGTGACAGGGGGAGCACAGATACGCAGTATTTT. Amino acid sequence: CASSPRDRGSTDTQYF.

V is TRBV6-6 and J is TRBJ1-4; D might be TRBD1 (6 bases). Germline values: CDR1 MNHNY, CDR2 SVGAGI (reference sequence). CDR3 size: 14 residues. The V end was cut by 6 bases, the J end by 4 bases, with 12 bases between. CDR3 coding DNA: TGTGCCAGCAGACTCGGACAGAATAATGAAAAACTGTTTTTT. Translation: CASRLGQNNEKLFF.

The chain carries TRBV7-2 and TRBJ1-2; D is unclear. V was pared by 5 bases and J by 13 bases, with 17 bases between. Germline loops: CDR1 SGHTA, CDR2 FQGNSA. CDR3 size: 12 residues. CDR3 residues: CASSPGVGYTTF. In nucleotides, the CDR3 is TGTGCCAGCAGCCCTGGAGTCGGGTATACCACCTTC.

As DNA, the CDR3 is TGTGCCAGTAGTATTTCCGTTGGGGGAGCACCCCTCCACTTT. Translation gives CASSISVGGAPLHF. The chain joins TRBV19 to TRBJ1-6, with D perhaps TRBD1 (5 bases). The CDR3 is 14 amino acids. Looked up from germline, CDR1 is LNHDA and CDR2 is SQIVND (reference sequence). V was cut by 3 bases and J by 11 bases, with 14 bases left in between.

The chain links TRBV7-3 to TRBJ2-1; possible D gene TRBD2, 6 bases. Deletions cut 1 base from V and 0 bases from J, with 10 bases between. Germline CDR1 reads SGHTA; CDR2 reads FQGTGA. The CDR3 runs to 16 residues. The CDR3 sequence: CASSLIGRGSYNEQFF. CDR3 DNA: TGTGCCAGCAGCTTAATTGGGCGGGGCTCCTACAATGAGCAGTTCTTC.

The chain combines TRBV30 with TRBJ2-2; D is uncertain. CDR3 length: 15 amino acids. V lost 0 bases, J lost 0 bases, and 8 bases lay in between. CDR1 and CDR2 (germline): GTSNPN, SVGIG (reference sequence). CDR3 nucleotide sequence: TGTGCCTGGAGTGTACGAAGGGCGAACACCGGGGAGCTGTTTTTT. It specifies CAWSVRRANTGELFF.

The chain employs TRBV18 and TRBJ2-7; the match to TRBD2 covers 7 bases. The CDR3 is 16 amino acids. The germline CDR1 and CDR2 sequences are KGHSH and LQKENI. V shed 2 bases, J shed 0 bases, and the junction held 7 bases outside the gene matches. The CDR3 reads CASSPNPSGASYEQYF. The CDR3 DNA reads TGTGCCAGCTCACCAAATCCTAGCGGAGCCTCCTACGAGCAGTACTTC.

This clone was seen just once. As DNA, the CDR3 is TGTGCCTGGACCAGGGGCATAGCCAAAAACATTCAGTACTTC. Translating it yields CAWTRGIAKNIQYF. The chain is built from TRBV30 and TRBJ2-4; a weak D match, TRBD1 (6 bases). From germline, CDR1 is GTSNPN and CDR2 SVGIG (reference sequence). V lost 4 bases and J lost 0, with 10 bases in between. The CDR3 extends over 14 amino acids.

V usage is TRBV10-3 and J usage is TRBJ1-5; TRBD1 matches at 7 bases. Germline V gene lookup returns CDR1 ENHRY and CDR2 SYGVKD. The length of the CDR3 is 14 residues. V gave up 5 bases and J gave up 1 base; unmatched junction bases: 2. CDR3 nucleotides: TGTGCCATCAGTCGGGACAGCAGCAATCAGCCCCAGCATTTT. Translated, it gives CAISRDSSNQPQHF.

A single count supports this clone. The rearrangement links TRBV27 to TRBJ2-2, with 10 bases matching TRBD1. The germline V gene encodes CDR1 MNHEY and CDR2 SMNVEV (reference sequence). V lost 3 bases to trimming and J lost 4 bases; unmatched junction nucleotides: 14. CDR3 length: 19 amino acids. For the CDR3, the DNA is TGTGCCAGCAGTTTCTCCATACTACCGGGACAGGGGTTCACCGGGGAGCTGTTTTTT. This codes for CASSFSILPGQGFTGELFF.

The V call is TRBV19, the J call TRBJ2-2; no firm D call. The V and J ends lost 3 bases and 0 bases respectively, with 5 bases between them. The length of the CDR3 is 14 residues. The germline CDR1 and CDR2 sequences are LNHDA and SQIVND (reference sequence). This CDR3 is CASSMSANTGELFF. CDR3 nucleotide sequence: TGTGCCAGTAGTATGTCAGCGAACACCGGGGAGCTGTTTTTT. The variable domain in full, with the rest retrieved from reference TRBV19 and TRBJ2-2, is DGGITQSPKYLFRKEGQNVTLSCEQNLNHDAMYWYRQDPGQGLRLIYYSQIVNDFQKGDIAEGYSVSREKKESFPLTVTSAQKNPTAFYLCASSMSANTGELFFGEGSRLTVL.

CDR3 loop: CASTARSGNTIYF. The CDR3 DNA follows: TGTGCCAGCACCGCCCGCTCTGGAAACACCATATATTTT. The chain couples TRBV6-5 to TRBJ1-3; D unresolved. CDR1 is MNHEY, CDR2 SVGAGI, per germline. The CDR3 runs 13 residues. The V gene lost 7 bases and the J gene lost 0 bases, with 7 bases spanning the gap.

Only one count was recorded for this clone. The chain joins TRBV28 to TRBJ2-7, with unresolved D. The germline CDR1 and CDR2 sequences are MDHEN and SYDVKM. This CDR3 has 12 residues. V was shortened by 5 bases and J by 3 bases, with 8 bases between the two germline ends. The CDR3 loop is CASSPTLYEQYF. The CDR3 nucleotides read TGTGCCAGCAGTCCTACACTCTACGAGCAGTACTTC.

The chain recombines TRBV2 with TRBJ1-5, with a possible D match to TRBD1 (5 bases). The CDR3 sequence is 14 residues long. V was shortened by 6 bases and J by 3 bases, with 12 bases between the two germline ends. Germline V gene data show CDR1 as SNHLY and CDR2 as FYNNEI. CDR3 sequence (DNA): TGTGCCAGCAGCCCCTCGGGGCTCAATCAGCCCCAGCATTTT. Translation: CASSPSGLNQPQHF.

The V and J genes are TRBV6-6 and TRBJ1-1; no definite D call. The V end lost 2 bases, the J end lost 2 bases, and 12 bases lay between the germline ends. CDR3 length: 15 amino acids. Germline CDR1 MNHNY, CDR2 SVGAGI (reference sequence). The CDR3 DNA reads TGTGCCAGCAGTTACAGGGCATCTAGAAACACTGAAGCTTTCTTT. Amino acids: CASSYRASRNTEAFF.

CDR3 nucleotide sequence: TGTGCCAGCAGCCAAGATACTGGAAACACCATATATTTT. Protein sequence: CASSQDTGNTIYF. The gene calls are TRBV4-2 and TRBJ1-3; D gene uncertain. The V end was cut by 0 bases, the J end by 2 bases, with 2 bases between. Germline loops: CDR1 LGHNA, CDR2 YNFKEQ. This CDR3 has 13 amino acids.